A single sample gave rise to the 25 T cell receptor beta chains below, sequenced in a study of shared T cell receptors in the human thymus. Measured with immunoSEQ multiplex PCR; TCRdb has only the in-frame clones, and not every one. The sample records hundreds of thousands of clones, 80% to 90% being singletons. This sample was shared with a second study, whose subject was human thymus T cells.

Input material: thymocytes. Receptor source: a boy under two years old with a congenital heart defect.

V usage is TRBV14 and J usage is TRBJ2-5, with TRBD2 matching 13 bases. Germline trimming cut 3 bases from V and 4 bases from J; bases unmatched to any gene: 17. The CDR3 runs 20 residues. Germline V gene sequence: CDR1 SGHDN, CDR2 FVKESK. DNA for the CDR3: TGTGCCAGCAGCCATTTATGGGGCCCAGGGACTAGCGGGAAGGCAGAGACCCAGTACTTC. Its protein is CASSHLWGPGTSGKAETQYF.

The chain is built from TRBV29-1 and TRBJ2-7, with D perhaps TRBD1 (5 bases). The germline V and J ends were trimmed by 0 bases and 6 bases, with 12 bases remaining between them. Looked up from germline, CDR1 is SQVTM and CDR2 is ANQGSEA. The length of the CDR3 is 13 residues. CDR3 in amino acids: CSVEEWWGREQYF. The CDR3 DNA sequence: TGCAGCGTTGAAGAGTGGTGGGGCCGCGAGCAGTACTTC.

This chain connects TRBV29-1 to TRBJ2-5; 10 bases align to TRBD1. Germline V gene sequence: CDR1 SQVTM, CDR2 ANQGSEA. The J segment lost 9 bases and the V segment lost 0 bases, leaving 7 bases of the junction unmatched. This CDR3 region has 14 residues. CDR3 sequence: CSVEELGTGEAQYF. As DNA, the CDR3 is TGCAGCGTTGAAGAACTCGGGACAGGGGAGGCCCAGTACTTC.

This chain links TRBV7-2 with TRBJ2-3; 8 bases are a match to TRBD2. Germline loops: CDR1 SGHTA, CDR2 FQGNSA. The CDR3 sequence is 14 residues long. Germline trimming cut 1 base from V and 5 bases from J; bases unmatched to any gene: 2. The CDR3 DNA is TGTGCCAGCAGCTTAGGGCTAGCGGGAGATACGCAGTATTTT. It yields the protein CASSLGLAGDTQYF. Supplemented by reference TRBV7-2 and TRBJ2-3, the full variable domain reads GAGVSQSPSNKVTEKGKDVELRCDPISGHTALYWYRQSLGQGLEFLIYFQGNSAPDKSGLPSDRFSAERTGGSVSTLTIQRTQQEDSAVYLCASSLGLAGDTQYFGPGTRLTVL.

Turning to this clone: Compared with germline, one end of the junction differs, possibly owing to a read error. The chain carries TRBV29-1 and TRBJ2-3, with 7 nucleotides matching TRBD2. CDR1 and CDR2 (germline): SQVTM, ANQGSEA. CDR3 size: 12 residues. The CDR3 here is CSVVRGLPGEGF. CDR3 DNA: TGCAGCGTTGTCCGGGGACTCCCCGGGGAGGGTTTT.

The J gene is TRBJ2-3, the V gene TRBV4-1; TRBD2 matches 8 bases. The CDR3 consists of 19 residues. Germline CDR1 and CDR2: MGHRA and YSYEKL. V dropped 0 bases and J dropped 2; count of bases not matched to a gene: 13. The CDR3 reads CASSQDRREDRWATDTQYF. The DNA for the CDR3 is TGCGCCAGCAGCCAAGATAGGCGGGAGGACCGGTGGGCCACAGATACGCAGTATTTT.

This chain links TRBV19 with TRBJ2-7, with D perhaps TRBD2 (6 bases). Germline CDR1 and CDR2: LNHDA and SQIVND (reference sequence). CDR3 size: 13 residues. The V and J ends lost 5 bases and 6 bases respectively, with 14 bases between them. The CDR3 DNA follows: TGTGCCAGTAGTCCCCTGGACTACCGCGAGCAGTACTTC. Its protein is CASSPLDYREQYF.

V gene TRBV5-1 combines with J gene TRBJ1-1; D possibly corresponds to TRBD1 (5 bases). The CDR3 consists of 16 residues. Trimming left V 2 bases short and J 0 bases short, with 14 bases between. The V gene's germline CDR1 is SGHRS and CDR2 YFSETQ. CDR3 nucleotide sequence: TGCGCCAGCAGCTTCCAAGGGGCAGGGATGAACACTGAAGCTTTCTTT. It specifies CASSFQGAGMNTEAFF.

J is TRBJ1-5 and V is TRBV28, with a weak D call TRBD1 (6 bases). Deletions cut 7 bases from V and 4 bases from J, with 14 bases between. The CDR3 runs 14 residues. Germline V gene lookup returns CDR1 MDHEN and CDR2 SYDVKM. CDR3: CASNSRGINQPQHF. Written as DNA, the CDR3 is TGTGCCAGCAATTCGAGGGGGATTAATCAGCCCCAGCATTTT.

V and J are TRBV7-3 and TRBJ2-3; 7 bases agree with TRBD1. V lost 5 bases and J lost 0; bases outside the gene matches: 5. Germline CDR1 and CDR2: SGHTA and FQGTGA. CDR3 length equals 15 residues. CDR3 DNA sequence: TGTGCCAGCAGCCATGGACAGGCTAGCACAGATACGCAGTATTTT. Protein sequence: CASSHGQASTDTQYF.

The chain recombines TRBV10-3 with TRBJ2-7; TRBD1 matches at 7 bases. The germline gives CDR1 ENHRY, CDR2 SYGVKD. V gave up 4 bases and J gave up 5 bases; unmatched junction bases: 11. This CDR3 has 15 amino acids. As DNA, the CDR3 is TGTGCCATCAGTGTGCGCACAGGGGAGAGGAACGAGCAGTACTTC. Its translation: CAISVRTGERNEQYF.

The chain carries TRBV29-1 and TRBJ1-6; 9 bases agree with TRBD1. Germline assignment: CDR1 SQVTM and CDR2 ANQGSEA. The V and J ends lost 6 bases and 8 bases, in that order; junction bases with no gene match: 14. The CDR3 totals 16 residues. DNA for the CDR3: TGCAGCGTCTCCGGGGGTCGCGGGACAGGGTATTCACCCCTCCACTTT. The encoded protein is CSVSGGRGTGYSPLHF.

The rearrangement joins TRBV4-3 to TRBJ2-5; 7 nucleotides align to TRBD1. Trimming removed 3 bases from V and 5 bases from J; junction bases left unmatched: 6. Per germline, CDR1 LGHNA and CDR2 YSLEER. CDR3 length: 14 residues. The CDR3 DNA reads as TGCGCCAGCAGCCACGACAGGGTGAGGGAGACCCAGTACTTC. This translates into CASSHDRVRETQYF.

On this clone: Mismatch with germline at one junction end may stem from a read error. The identical CDR3 is also encoded by other nucleotide sequences in the sample. The rearrangement uses TRBV4-2 and TRBJ1-6, with D possibly matching TRBD1 (5 bases). Germline V gene data show CDR1 as LGHNA and CDR2 as YNFKEQ. The CDR3 is 17 residues long. The CDR3 nucleotides read TGTGCCAGCAGCCCACAACTTGAACAGGCGGATAATTCCCCCCTCCACTTT. Protein sequence: CASSPQLEQADNSPLHF.

The rearrangement uses TRBV7-2 and TRBJ1-5; 7 bases are a match to TRBD1. The V and J ends lost 5 bases and 6 bases, in that order; junction bases with no gene match: 7. CDR1 is SGHTA, CDR2 FQGNSA, per germline. There are 14 residues in the CDR3. Here the CDR3 DNA reads TGTGCCAGCAGCCCCCTACAGGGGAGTCAGCCCCAGCATTTT. This gives the protein CASSPLQGSQPQHF.

The V and J genes are TRBV19 and TRBJ2-7; perhaps TRBD2 as D (6 bases). Germline assignment: CDR1 LNHDA and CDR2 SQIVND (reference sequence). Trimming shortened V by 2 bases and J by 6 bases, and 11 bases separated the two germline ends. The CDR3 has 13 residues. The CDR3 DNA reads TGTGCCAGTAGTATATCAGGAGGGGTCGAGCAGTACTTC. The encoded protein is CASSISGGVEQYF.

The V call is TRBV25-1, the J call TRBJ2-3, with D uncertain. The CDR3 length is 17 residues. Germline V CDR1 and CDR2: MGHDK, SYGVNS. Trimming pared 3 bases from V and 0 bases from J, leaving 16 bases between. The CDR3 protein is CASSENPTSASTDTQYF. The DNA of the CDR3 is TGTGCCAGCAGTGAGAACCCCACCAGCGCTAGCACAGATACGCAGTATTTT.

The rearrangement joins TRBV5-1 to TRBJ2-3; TRBD2 is a possible D gene (6 bases). CDR1 is SGHRS and CDR2 is YFSETQ in the germline V gene. CDR3 length equals 15 residues. V was clipped by 3 bases and J by 9 bases, with 20 bases between them. The CDR3 nucleotides read TGCGCCAGCAGCTCGGTTAGGAAAGGAGGGGCAACGCAGTATTTT. Translation gives CASSSVRKGGATQYF.

J is TRBJ2-4 and V is TRBV5-1, with 7 bases matching TRBD1. CDR3 length: 18 residues. Germline CDR1 and CDR2: SGHRS and YFSETQ. V gave up 4 bases and J gave up 1 base; unmatched junction bases: 14. The CDR3 DNA reads as TGCGCCAGCAGCCACAGGGGTGGTGATCATCGGGCCAAAAACATTCAGTACTTC. Protein: CASSHRGGDHRAKNIQYF.

This clone was seen a single time. The J gene is TRBJ2-2, the V gene TRBV6-5; unclear D gene. This CDR3 is built from 15 residues. The V gene's germline CDR1 is MNHEY and CDR2 SVGAGI. The V end lost 5 bases, the J end lost 3 bases, and 13 bases lay between the germline ends. CDR3 sequence (DNA): TGTGCCAGCAGTCCGGTCACCCGGGACACCGGGGAGCTGTTTTTT. Amino acid sequence: CASSPVTRDTGELFF.

The genes are TRBV9 and TRBJ2-2; 7 nucleotides match TRBD2. CDR3 length equals 15 residues. CDR1 is SGDLS and CDR2 is YYNGEE in the germline V gene. After removal of 2 bases from V and 4 bases from J, the junction contained 5 bases not matched to a gene. CDR3: CASSVGGSGTGELFF. CDR3 DNA: TGTGCCAGCAGCGTGGGCGGGAGTGGCACCGGGGAGCTGTTTTTT.

Details on this clone: This specimen includes other DNA sequences encoding the same CDR3. The chain recombines TRBV27 with TRBJ2-7; TRBD2 agrees at 7 bases. V shed 1 base, J shed 3 bases, and the junction held 3 bases outside the gene matches. Germline CDR1 is MNHEY and CDR2 is SMNVEV (reference sequence). The CDR3 contains 14 residues. The CDR3 bases are TGTGCCAGCAGTTTATACGGCGGGAGCTACGAGCAGTACTTC. This codes for CASSLYGGSYEQYF.

This chain uses TRBV10-3 with TRBJ2-4, with TRBD1 identical over 8 bases. Trimming at V came to 6 bases and at J to 8 bases, leaving 18 bases not matched to a gene. The CDR3 is 17 residues long. Germline assignment: CDR1 ENHRY and CDR2 SYGVKD. In DNA, the CDR3 is TGTGCCATCAGGACGGACAGGGAGCCCCCCTTTTTAGACATTCAGTACTTC. Translation: CAIRTDREPPFLDIQYF.

V usage is TRBV28 and J usage is TRBJ1-5; D is undetermined. The CDR3 spans 15 residues. Germline V lookup: CDR1 MDHEN, CDR2 SYDVKM. V was clipped by 6 bases and J by 3 bases, with 15 bases between them. The CDR3 loop is CASRPAGAINQPQHF. CDR3 bases: TGTGCCAGCAGGCCGGCGGGAGCGATCAATCAGCCCCAGCATTTT.

The chain employs TRBV28 and TRBJ2-3; 8 bases match TRBD2. The germline gives CDR1 MDHEN, CDR2 SYDVKM. J lost 3 bases, V lost 1 base, and 21 bases had no gene match. The CDR3 runs to 21 residues. The CDR3 protein is CASSLSPVGREEPYGTDTQYF. The CDR3 coding sequence is TGTGCCAGCAGTTTATCCCCGGTGGGGCGGGAGGAGCCTTACGGAACAGATACGCAGTATTTT.